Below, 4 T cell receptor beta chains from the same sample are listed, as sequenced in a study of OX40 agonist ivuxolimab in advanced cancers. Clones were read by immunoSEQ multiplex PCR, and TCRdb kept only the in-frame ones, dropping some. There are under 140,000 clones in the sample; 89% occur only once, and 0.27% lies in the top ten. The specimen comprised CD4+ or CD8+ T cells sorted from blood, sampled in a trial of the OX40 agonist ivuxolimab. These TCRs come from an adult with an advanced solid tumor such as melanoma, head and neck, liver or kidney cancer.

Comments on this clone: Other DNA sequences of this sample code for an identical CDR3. The CDR3 loop is CASSTHRGRAYEQYF. CDR3 coding DNA: TGTGCCAGCAGCACCCACAGGGGGCGGGCCTACGAGCAGTACTTC. The chain is built from TRBV11-2 and TRBJ2-7; 9 bases fit TRBD1. V gave up 5 bases and J gave up 2 bases; unmatched junction bases: 7. CDR1 is SGHAT and CDR2 is FQNNGV in the germline V gene. This CDR3 region has 15 residues.

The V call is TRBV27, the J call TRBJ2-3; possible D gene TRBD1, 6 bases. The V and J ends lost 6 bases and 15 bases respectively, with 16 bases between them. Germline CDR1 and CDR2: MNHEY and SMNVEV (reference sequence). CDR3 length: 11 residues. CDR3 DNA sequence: TGTGCCAGCAGCCGAGGGAAGGGGGATTATTTT. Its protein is CASSRGKGDYF.

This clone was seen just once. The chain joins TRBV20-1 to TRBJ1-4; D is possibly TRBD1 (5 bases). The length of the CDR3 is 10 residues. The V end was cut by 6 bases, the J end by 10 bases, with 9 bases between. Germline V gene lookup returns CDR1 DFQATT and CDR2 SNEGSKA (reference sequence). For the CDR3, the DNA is TGCAGTGCGTTGGGGGTAAAACTGTTTTTT. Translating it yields CSALGVKLFF.

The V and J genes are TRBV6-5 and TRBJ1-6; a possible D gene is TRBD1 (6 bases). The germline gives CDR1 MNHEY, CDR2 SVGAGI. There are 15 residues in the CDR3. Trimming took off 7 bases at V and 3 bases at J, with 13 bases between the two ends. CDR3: CASNRRDIYNSPLHF. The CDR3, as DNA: TGTGCCAGCAACCGGCGGGACATCTATAATTCACCCCTCCACTTT.